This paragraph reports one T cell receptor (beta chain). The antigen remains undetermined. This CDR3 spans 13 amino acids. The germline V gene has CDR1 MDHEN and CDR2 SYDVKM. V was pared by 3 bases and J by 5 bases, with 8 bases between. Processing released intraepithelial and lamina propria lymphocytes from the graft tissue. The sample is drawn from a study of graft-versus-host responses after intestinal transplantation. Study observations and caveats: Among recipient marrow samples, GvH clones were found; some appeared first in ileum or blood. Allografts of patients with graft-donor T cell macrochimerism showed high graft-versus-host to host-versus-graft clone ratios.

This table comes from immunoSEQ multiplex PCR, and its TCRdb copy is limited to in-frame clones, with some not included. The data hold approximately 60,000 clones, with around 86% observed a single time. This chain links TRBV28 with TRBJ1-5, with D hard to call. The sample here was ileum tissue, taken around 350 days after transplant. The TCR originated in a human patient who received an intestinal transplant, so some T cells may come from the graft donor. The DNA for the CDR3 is TGTGCCAGCAGTTTTGAGGGATATCAGCCCCAGCATTTT. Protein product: CASSFEGYQPQHF.